This T cell receptor beta chain was documented in a study of blood T cell repertoires in COVID-19. Study summary: COVID-19 samples collected from the United States, Italy and Spain covered acute and convalescent phases. Sources were T cells, B-cell-depleted T cells, or PBMCs; the material itself was cDNA or gDNA.

Germline V gene sequence: CDR1 MDHEN, CDR2 SYDVKM. With 10 bases removed from V and 4 bases from J, the gap between germline ends came to 17 bases. CDR3 length: 14 residues. Measured with immunoSEQ multiplex PCR; TCRdb has only the in-frame clones, and not every one. In the table there are 100,000 to 150,000 clones, over 75% of which are singletons. This clone was detected only once. The rearrangement joins TRBV28 to TRBJ2-1; the D gene is possibly TRBD1 (6 bases). The TCR sequence derives from a woman aged 80 or over with acute or convalescent COVID-19. The sequenced material came from peripheral blood. The CDR3 region is CATGPDRNYNEQFF. CDR3 sequence (DNA): TGTGCCACCGGCCCGGACAGAAATTACAATGAGCAGTTCTTC.